One and the same sample provided the 7 T cell receptor beta chains below, sequenced in a study of T cells in severe cutaneous drug reactions. The iRepertoire multiplex PCR system with TCR subtype-specific primers built both bulk and single-cell libraries. TCRdb reworked the multiplex PCR reads into one entry per CDR3 protein, no DNA. This table holds around 5,700 distinct CDR3 sequences. Carbamazepine had induced Stevens-Johnson syndrome or toxic epidermal necrolysis in the sequenced donors. The sequenced sample was PBMCs. The receptors shown here come from a human donor with a severe cutaneous adverse drug reaction.

This clonotype is called medium-sized (0.01 to 0.1%) based on its frequency. CDR3 amino acids: CASKPPRADTQYF. The chain links TRBV28 to TRBJ2-3; the TCRdb D gene call, TRBD2, has no DNA to confirm it. CDR1 and CDR2 (germline): MDHEN, SYDVKM. This CDR3 spans 13 amino acids.

This clonotype shows up as medium-sized by frequency. The chain employs TRBV4-1 and TRBJ1-6. The CDR3 extends over 16 amino acids. In germline, CDR1 is MGHRA, CDR2 YSYEKL. CDR3 region: CASSQDPNSNNSPLHF.

The gene calls are TRBV13 and TRBJ2-1; TCRdb outputs TRBD1, but without DNA this stays unchecked. Germline CDR1 is PRHDT and CDR2 is FYEKMQ (reference sequence). The length of the CDR3 is 14 residues. CDR3 amino acids: CASSLGFRANEQFF.

This chain connects TRBV28 to TRBJ2-7; without DNA, the TCRdb call of TRBD2 cannot be checked. This CDR3 is built from 18 residues. CDR1 and CDR2 (germline): MDHEN, SYDVKM. CDR3 region: CASSQEGLAGVLSYEQYF.

This clonotype ranks as medium-sized (0.01 to 0.1%) in terms of frequency. The V gene is TRBV6-4, the J gene TRBJ2-2. The CDR3 sequence is 13 residues long. Germline-derived CDR1 and CDR2 are MRHNA and SNTAGT. The CDR3 reads CASSSGNTGELFF.

By frequency, this clonotype registers medium-sized. This chain links TRBV6-2 or TRBV6-3 with TRBJ2-3; TCRdb's D gene call, TRBD2, goes unchecked for lack of DNA. Germline values: CDR1 MNHEY, CDR2 SVGEGT. This CDR3 has 15 residues. The CDR3 loop reads CASSYAGGDTDTQYF.

This sequence joins TRBV2 and TRBJ2-7; the TRBD1 assignment by TCRdb is unverifiable without DNA. Germline lookup yields CDR1 SNHLY and CDR2 FYNNEI. The CDR3 totals 14 residues. The CDR3 sequence is CASSQGAQGYEQYF.